The TCR beta chain under discussion was sequenced for a study of cytomegalovirus exposure and HLA in healthy donors. Regarding the study as a whole: Most TCR sequences were rare, but some public TCRs occurred in many donors.

The CDR3 contains 16 residues. Germline values: CDR1 MDHEN, CDR2 SYDVKM. The V end was cut by 2 bases, the J end by 2 bases, with 15 bases between. PCR was performed using 60 Vbeta and 13 Jbeta primers. Assay used: immunoSEQ multiplex PCR; TCRdb lists only in-frame clones, some missing. The sample comprises under 65,000 clones, around four fifths of which are singletons, and about 3% rests with the top ten. This clone was seen just once. Its antigen remains unknown. This receptor was identified in a man aged 50-59 years in good health and CMV-seronegative. The chain is built from TRBV28 and TRBJ1-1; possibly TRBD1 for D (5 bases). The material sequenced was PBMCs. In DNA, the CDR3 is TGTGCCAGCAGTTTACCATCACTCGGGACTAACACTGAAGCTTTCTTT. This encodes CASSLPSLGTNTEAFF.